This TCR beta chain emerged from a study of shared clonotypes between healthy human individuals (dated by TCRdb to the early 2020s). About the study as a whole: Two women and a few men aged 18 to 49 years were included in the cohort. For each donor, three plates each were used for CD4 naive and CD4 memory, two plates were used for CD8 naive, and one plate was used for CD8 memory. The study deeply sequenced blood TCR repertoires of several healthy adults to estimate repertoire size and the extent of clonotype sharing between individuals. To increase sequencing depth and limit assay-specific biases, TCR repertoire library preparation and sequencing were carried out by different laboratories using diverse techniques. Each donor's leukapheresis produced roughly between roughly 0.94 and 9.5 billion PBMCs.

The CDR3, from cysteine to phenylalanine, totals 14 residues. Only the CDR3 part of the read is kept: 42 bases, read in frame from the first base. V is cut back by 3 bases and J by 7 bases, with 8 bases in the junction unmatched. Taken from the germline V gene (reference sequence), the CDR1 and CDR2 loops are MNHNY and SVGAGI. The donors were healthy, HIV-negative adults with no recently reported acute infections or vaccinations. All donors were Caucasian adults living in Nashville, Tennessee, USA. Magnetic negative selection was used to enrich CD4+ T cells, after which naive cells were positively selected on CD45RA and the negative fraction became the memory subset. Blood was obtained by leukapheresis, after which PBMCs were separated by Ficoll-Histopaque density gradient centrifugation and cryopreserved in liquid nitrogen vapor phase. Analytical flow cytometry was used to check the purity and quantity of every magnetically sorted T cell population. Genomic DNA was isolated from every sorted fraction and measured by UV absorbance on a Nanodrop 2000c.

Study-wide findings and limitations: Naive subsets generally had larger estimated clonotype richness than memory subsets did. Clonotypes shared by all four sorted-subset donors showed higher generation probabilities than non-shared clonotypes. Even with the large sequencing depth, rarefaction of the sorted-subset datasets indicated that sequencing was incomplete. Sampling was limited to blood, and TCR repertoires in tissue likely differ from TCR repertoires in blood. About 5% of naive CD4, roughly 3.6% of naive CD8, 2.3% of memory CD4, and approximately 0.4% of memory CD8 clonotypes were shared across four donors. Because the study included a small number of donors, the genetic and exposure-history diversity represented was limited. Based on pairwise subsampling, the degree of clonotype sharing among donors was expected to be affected by sequencing depth.

Using the deep immunoSEQ assay, TCR CDR3 regions were amplified from genomic DNA by multiplex PCR. For each cell subset, the extracted genomic DNA was distributed evenly across all wells of several immunoSEQ 96-well plates, and each plate served as one replicate. For sorted subsets, roughly 190 ng of genomic DNA, equivalent to some 30,000 T cell genomes, went into each replicate PCR. Purified libraries were quantified with a Qubit 3.0 fluorometer, sized on a Bioanalyzer 2100, and re-quantified with the KAPA Library Quantification kit. A separate single-read 150-cycle Illumina NextSeq 550 flow cell was used to sequence each immunoSEQ 96-well plate. Under the source paper's analysis protocol: Because only junctional sequences without quality scores were contained in the immunoSEQ output, filtering matching that applied to full-length reads could not be performed. Sequences were annotated with PyIR, a Python wrapper for IgBLAST v1.9, and V/J genes and CDR3 were assigned using IMGT germline references. Reads were filtered out if the reads had weak V/J assignments (E-value above 1e-6), no CDR3, stop codons, out-of-frame junctions, or ambiguous translated residues. V3J clonotypes were defined by identical inferred V gene, J gene, and CDR3 amino acid sequence. Percentage overlap between repertoires was computed as shared unique clonotypes divided by the size of the smaller repertoire. Repertoire richness was assessed with RTK rarefaction, the Chao1 estimator, and Recon v2.1 estimates of unobserved clonotypes. For all TCRbeta clonotypes obtained by the gDNA method from a handful of donors, generation probabilities were computed with OLGA. Imported from immuneACCESS, the table was reduced by TCRdb to in-frame sequences with V and J called. These copies leave out some clones; in studies compared against another copy, an unresolved V gene accounts for under half, and the cause of the remainder is not known. V, J and clone size reflect that table, while D and trimming were determined from the DNA. The sample table holds 2.3 million or so clones, of which 85% to 95% were seen once. The top ten clones comprise under 0.45% of the sample.

About this clone itself: Its antigen specificity is not known. Base qualities are not provided; no much larger clone lies one nucleotide away.

The clonotype comes from a man younger than 30 in good health. Some clones in this sample may be carry-over from other donors' samples. Sequencing was performed on naive CD4+ T cells from PBMCs. What the cell subset or site label conveys for this sample: CD45RA+ positively selected. The sequence joins TRBV6-6 to TRBJ1-2; 7 bases in the junction line up with TRBD1. The DNA is TGTGCCAGCAGTTATCGCCAGGGGGTGGGTGGCTACACCTTC. Its amino acids are CASSYRQGVGGYTF.